A selection of T cell receptor beta chains follows, all from one sample in a study of cytomegalovirus exposure and HLA in healthy donors. Using immunoSEQ multiplex PCR, the repertoire was profiled, and TCRdb retains in-frame clones only, with some absent. The sample contains about 110,000 clones, under 85% of which appear only once. Sequenced input: PBMCs. The receptors here all came from a woman aged 18-35 years in good health and CMV-seronegative. The CDR3 runs from the conserved cysteine through the conserved F or W. The D gene is left open where the match is weak. Rows may omit the clone size; those that give it use once, few, many or a size class.

J	length	size	D	V	DNA	CDR3
TRBJ1-5	13	-	-	TRBV7-2	TGTGCCAGCAGCTCAAGGGAGAATCAGCCCCAGCATTTT	CASSSRENQPQHF
TRBJ1-4	15	once	-	TRBV30	TGTGCCTGGAGTCTTATTTTAGGGGCTAATGAAAAACTGTTTTTT	CAWSLILGANEKLFF
TRBJ2-6	15	-	TRBD1	TRBV6-1	TGTGCCAGCAGCACAGGGGGCACTGGGGCCAACGTCCTGACTTTC	CASSTGGTGANVLTF
TRBJ1-3	19	-	TRBD1	TRBV7-2	TGTGCCAGCAGCTTAGCTCGGCCGGGACAGTCTTTCTCTGGAAACACCATATATTTT	CASSLARPGQSFSGNTIYF
TRBJ1-4	15	few	-	TRBV6-6	TGTGCCAGCAGTCCTGGATCCCGGAGAGGTGAAAAACTGTTTTTT	CASSPGSRRGEKLFF
TRBJ2-7	14	-	TRBD1	TRBV6-6	TGTGCCAGCAGCACCGGGACAGGGAGGAACGAGCAGTACTTC	CASSTGTGRNEQYF
TRBJ2-6	19	-	-	TRBV4-2	TGTGCCAGCAGCTTTGAACCCGGGGACACGTACTCTGGGGCCAACGTCCTGACTTTC	CASSFEPGDTYSGANVLTF
TRBJ2-7	15	-	-	TRBV5-6	TGTGCCAGCAGCTATATACCGGGACAAGCCTACGAGCAGTACTTC	CASSYIPGQAYEQYF
TRBJ1-4	14	few	-	TRBV10-2	TGCGCCAGCAGCTGGACAACAACTAATGAAAAACTGTTTTTT	CASSWTTTNEKLFF
TRBJ1-2	13	-	-	TRBV25-1	TGTGCCAGCAGTGAGGGGAGTGGCTATGGCTACACCTTC	CASSEGSGYGYTF
TRBJ2-7	16	-	TRBD1	TRBV9	TGTGCCAGCAGCGTAGATGGGACAGGAGGATCCTACGAGCAGTACTTC	CASSVDGTGGSYEQYF
TRBJ2-3	13	-	-	TRBV10-2	TGCGCCAGCAGAGGGCTAGCAGAAGATACGCAGTATTTT	CASRGLAEDTQYF
TRBJ2-7	16	-	-	TRBV11-2	TGTGCCAGCAGCTTACGGTTGAGGGCCAAAACCTACGAGCAGTACTTC	CASSLRLRAKTYEQYF
TRBJ1-2	15	-	-	TRBV6-5	TGTGCCAGCAGTTTAAGCAATCGGGGTCCCTATGGCTACACCTTC	CASSLSNRGPYGYTF
TRBJ1-4	20	-	TRBD1	TRBV19	TGTGCCAGTAAAATGTTGGTGAGCGACAGGGGGTTTCCAACTAATGAAAAACTGTTTTTT	CASKMLVSDRGFPTNEKLFF
TRBJ1-5	14	-	-	TRBV10-3	TGTGCCACCTCAGGGGAACATAGCAATCAGCCCCAGCATTTT	CATSGEHSNQPQHF
TRBJ1-1	14	-	TRBD1	TRBV7-9	TGTGCCAGCAGCTTGACAGGGGGGTTCACTGAAGCTTTCTTT	CASSLTGGFTEAFF
TRBJ2-7	16	few	TRBD1	TRBV13	TGTGCCAGCAGCCCCAACCAAGGACAGGGGGTATACGAGCAGTACTTC	CASSPNQGQGVYEQYF
TRBJ1-5	15	-	TRBD1	TRBV6-5	TGTGCCAGCAGACAAGGGACAGGTGCCAATCAGCCCCAGCATTTT	CASRQGTGANQPQHF
TRBJ1-1	15	-	TRBD1	TRBV5-1	TGCGCCAGCAGCTCAAATACAGGGGTGAACACTGAAGCTTTCTTT	CASSSNTGVNTEAFF
TRBJ1-2	12	-	-	TRBV7-2	TGTGCCAGCAGCTGGGCCCGAGGACACTACACCTTC	CASSWARGHYTF
TRBJ1-1	13	-	TRBD1	TRBV19	TGTGCCAGCGAGGGACAGAAGAACACTGAAGCTTTCTTT	CASEGQKNTEAFF
TRBJ1-5	16	-	TRBD1	TRBV6-1	TGTGCCAGCAGTGAACATGGACAGGGAAGCAATCAGCCCCAGCATTTT	CASSEHGQGSNQPQHF
TRBJ1-6	14	-	TRBD1	TRBV10-1	TGCGCCAGCAGTGAGTCGCGCAGGGGGCTTCCCCTCCACTTT	CASSESRRGLPLHF
TRBJ1-5	13	-	-	TRBV6-6	TGTGCCAGCAAAGACCCTCGTCAGCGGACCCAGCATTTT	CASKDPRQRTQHF
TRBJ1-1	13	-	-	TRBV7-3	TGTGCCAGCAGCTTAAACCCAGTAACTGAAGCTTTCTTT	CASSLNPVTEAFF